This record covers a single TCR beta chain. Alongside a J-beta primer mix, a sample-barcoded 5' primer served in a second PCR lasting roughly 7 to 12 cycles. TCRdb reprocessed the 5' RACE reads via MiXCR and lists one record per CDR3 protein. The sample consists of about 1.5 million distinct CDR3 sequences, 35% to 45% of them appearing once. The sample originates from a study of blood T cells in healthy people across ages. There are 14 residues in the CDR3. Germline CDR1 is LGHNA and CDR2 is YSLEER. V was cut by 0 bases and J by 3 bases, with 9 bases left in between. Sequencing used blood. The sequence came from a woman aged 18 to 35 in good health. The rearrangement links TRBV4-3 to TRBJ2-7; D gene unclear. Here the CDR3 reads CASSQEYKIYEQYF. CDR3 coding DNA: TGCGCCAGCAGCCAAGAATACAAGATCTACGAGCAGTACTTC.